Below, one T cell receptor beta chain is given with its context. The sample is drawn from a study of blood T cell repertoires in COVID-19. V lost 1 base, J lost 2 bases, and 3 bases stayed unmatched. From germline, CDR1 is MGHRA and CDR2 YSYEKL. This CDR3 is 17 amino acids long. Sequencing used immunoSEQ multiplex PCR; TCRdb keeps in-frame clones, though not all of them. The sample holds around 80,000 clones, about 89% seen once. This chain connects TRBV4-1 to TRBJ2-2; 11 bases match TRBD2. Sequencing input: peripheral blood. This sequence originates from a man between 60 and 70 years old with acute or convalescent COVID-19. As DNA, the CDR3 is TGCGCCAGCAGCCAAGGGGGACTAGCGGCAAACACCGGGGAGCTGTTTTTT. Residues: CASSQGGLAANTGELFF.